These 9 T cell receptor beta chains originate from one sample sequenced in a study of blood T cell repertoires in COVID-19. Clones were read by immunoSEQ multiplex PCR, and TCRdb kept only the in-frame ones, dropping some. The table records about 200,000 clones, roughly nine tenths of them present only once. The sequencing sample was made of PBMCs or T cells enriched from blood (not recorded which). These receptors came from a woman between 40 and 50 years old with acute COVID-19.

In DNA, the CDR3 is TGCGCCAGCAGCCAAGACCTCGGACGGGGGCAGTATTTT. Protein product: CASSQDLGRGQYF. The gene calls are TRBV4-1 and TRBJ2-3; TRBD2 might be the D (5 bases). The length of the CDR3 is 13 residues. Trimming pared 0 bases from V and 11 bases from J, leaving 12 bases between. Germline V gene lookup returns CDR1 MGHRA and CDR2 YSYEKL.

The chain recombines TRBV7-8 with TRBJ2-7; 14 bases match TRBD2. This CDR3 is built from 16 residues. The J segment lost 3 bases and the V segment lost 5 bases, leaving 6 bases of the junction unmatched. Germline CDR1 and CDR2: SGHVS and FQNEAQ. CDR3 coding DNA: TGTGCCAGCAGCCACGGGACTAGCGGGGGATTCTACGAGCAGTACTTC. Translating gives CASSHGTSGGFYEQYF.

This rearrangement joins TRBV7-8 to TRBJ2-1, with 9 bases that match TRBD2. Per germline, CDR1 SGHVS and CDR2 FQNEAQ. With 4 bases clipped from V and 7 bases from J, the junction kept 11 bases outside the gene matches. The CDR3 spans 16 residues. CDR3 sequence reads: CASSSERGAPTNEQFF. The CDR3 DNA reads TGTGCCAGCAGCTCCGAGCGGGGGGCCCCCACTAATGAGCAGTTCTTC.

The rearrangement uses TRBV3-1 (or the pseudogene TRBV3-2) and TRBJ2-5, with TRBD2 matching over 9 bases. J lost 5 bases, V lost 4 bases, and 11 bases had no gene match. CDR1 LGHDT and CDR2 YNNKEL come from the germline V gene (reference sequence). This CDR3 has 16 residues. The CDR3 region is CASSLLLAGAGETQYF. The DNA of the CDR3 is TGTGCCAGCAGCCTACTTTTAGCGGGGGCGGGGGAGACCCAGTACTTC.

This clone was detected only a few times. The V call is TRBV5-6, the J call TRBJ1-2; 7 positions match TRBD1. The CDR3 is made up of 14 amino acids. J lost 2 bases, V lost 3 bases, and 4 bases had no gene match. Per germline, CDR1 SGHDT and CDR2 YYEEEE. As DNA, the CDR3 is TGTGCCAGCAGCTGGGGCAGGGGGAACTATGGCTACACCTTC. It is translated as CASSWGRGNYGYTF.

The gene calls are TRBV28 and TRBJ2-7; D might be TRBD2 (6 bases). The CDR3 length is 15 residues. Germline V gene data show CDR1 as MDHEN and CDR2 as SYDVKM. V was clipped by 3 bases and J by 0 bases, with 12 bases between them. CDR3 residues: CASSLEGMGSYEQYF. The CDR3 DNA reads as TGTGCCAGCAGTTTGGAGGGGATGGGCTCCTACGAGCAGTACTTC.

This clone was observed once. The chain couples TRBV20-1 to TRBJ2-7, with 7 bases matching TRBD2. CDR3 length: 13 residues. The germline CDR1 and CDR2 sequences are DFQATT and SNEGSKA (reference sequence). With 3 bases clipped from V and 5 bases from J, the junction kept 7 bases outside the gene matches. The CDR3 DNA is TGCAGTGCTAGTAACAGCGGGGAGCACGAGCAGTACTTC. This gives the protein CSASNSGEHEQYF.

This sequence joins TRBV15 and TRBJ2-5; D is undetermined. This CDR3 has 12 amino acids. The germline gives CDR1 LNHNV, CDR2 YYDKDF (reference sequence). V lost 2 bases to trimming and J lost 9 bases, with 10 bases between them. In DNA form, the CDR3 reads TGTGCCACCAGCAGACCGGGTGGGTCCCAGTACTTC. This translates into CATSRPGGSQYF.

The chain uses TRBV19 and TRBJ2-1, with D uncertain. The V end lost 5 bases, the J end lost 2 bases, and 7 bases lay between the germline ends. There are 13 residues in the CDR3. Germline CDR1 LNHDA, CDR2 SQIVND (reference sequence). The CDR3 here is CASSEAPYNEQFF. CDR3 in DNA: TGTGCCAGTAGTGAGGCCCCCTACAATGAGCAGTTCTTC.